This T cell receptor beta chain was observed in a study of T cells in Graves' hyperthyroidism and ophthalmopathy. Overall study context: Peripheral blood was drawn at first diagnosis, prior to all treatment. Notes on the study in general: Most expanded thyroid clonotypes above 0.001 also appeared in blood.

As concerns this clonotype: Its matching antigen is unknown.

Using RNA transcripts as the source, TCR beta CDR3 regions were amplified. An initial round of RT-PCR targeting the TCR CDR3 relied on the HTBI primer set. MiXCR was run by TCRdb on the multiplex PCR reads, yielding one entry per CDR3 protein. The table shows fewer than 550,000 distinct CDR3 sequences, with around a quarter occurring only once. V lost 6 bases and J lost 2, with 14 bases in between. The length of the CDR3 is 14 residues. This chain uses TRBV12-3 or TRBV12-4 with TRBJ2-7; possibly TRBD2 for D (5 bases). The TCR comes from a woman in her twenties or thirties with Graves' ophthalmopathy. Material: blood. Here the CDR3 DNA reads TGTGCCAGCAGAGCCGACCGAGGGACCTACGAGCAGTACTTC. Amino acids: CASRADRGTYEQYF.